This is a list of T cell receptor beta chains from one sample in a study of read filtering for tumor transcriptome and immune sequencing. One entry per CDR3 protein results from TCRdb running MiXCR on the reads. This table holds about 62,000 distinct CDR3 sequences, roughly a fifth found once. The sample consisted of a population of CD138-negative cells sorted from bone marrow. The receptors derive from a donor aged 40 or older with multiple myeloma. The CDR3 runs from the conserved cysteine through the conserved F or W. Each record gives: J gene, V gene, D gene, clone size, CDR3 protein, CDR3 DNA. The D gene is left open where the match is weak. Clone size is not always given. Where it is, it says once, few, many or a class for expanded clones.

>TRBJ2-2|TRBV20-1|.|.
CSVFGLKNTGELFF
TGCAGTGTCTTTGGCCTTAAGAACACCGGGGAGCTGTTTTTT
>TRBJ1-1|TRBV7-8|.|few
CASSLTQGRRMRDTEAFF
TGTGCCAGCAGCCTGACCCAGGGGCGGCGGATGAGGGACACTGAAGCTTTCTTT
>TRBJ2-1|TRBV12-3/TRBV12-4|TRBD2|.
CASSTWASGEFF
TGTGCCAGCAGTACCTGGGCTAGCGGGGAGTTCTTC
>TRBJ2-3|TRBV11-1|.|many
CASSLRAVTDTQYF
TGTGCCAGCAGCTTAAGGGCAGTAACAGATACGCAGTATTTT
>TRBJ1-6|TRBV14|.|many
CASSPSSYNSPLHF
TGTGCCAGCAGCCCGAGCTCCTATAATTCACCCCTCCACTTT
>TRBJ2-5|TRBV5-6|.|medium-sized
CASSLDGGSETQYF
TGTGCCAGCAGCTTGGATGGTGGCAGCGAGACCCAGTACTTC
>TRBJ2-3|TRBV3-1|.|many
CASSPKRARTDTQYF
TGTGCCAGCAGCCCTAAACGCGCCCGCACAGATACGCAGTATTTT
>TRBJ2-7|TRBV6-5|TRBD2|many
CASSYWGVAGYEQYF
TGTGCCAGCAGTTACTGGGGGGTAGCGGGCTACGAGCAGTACTTC
>TRBJ1-4|TRBV15|TRBD1|many
CATSRVGRQGWKKLFF
TGTGCCACCAGCAGAGTCGGGAGACAGGGATGGAAAAAACTGTTTTTT
>TRBJ1-1|TRBV9|TRBD1|.
CASSPDLRQGTEAFF
TGTGCCAGCAGCCCGGACTTGAGACAGGGCACTGAAGCTTTCTTT
>TRBJ2-3|TRBV19|.|.
CASIDRYTDTQYF
TGTGCCAGTATAGACAGATACACAGATACGCAGTATTTT
>TRBJ2-6|TRBV3-1|.|many
CASSQGPDVSGANVLTF
TGTGCCAGCAGCCAAGGACCGGACGTCTCTGGGGCCAACGTCCTGACTTTC
>TRBJ2-1|TRBV20-1|TRBD2|medium-sized
CSATLAGEEHNEQFF
TGCAGTGCAACTCTAGCGGGAGAAGAGCACAATGAGCAGTTCTTC
>TRBJ2-2|TRBV12-3/TRBV12-4|.|many
CASSRARNTGELFF
TGTGCCAGCAGCCGGGCTAGGAACACCGGGGAGCTGTTTTTT
>TRBJ2-1|TRBV7-6|.|many
CASSLSDGAYNEQFF
TGTGCCAGCAGCTTATCAGACGGAGCCTACAATGAGCAGTTCTTC
>TRBJ2-7|TRBV18|.|many
CASSARQPPDEQYF
TGTGCCAGCTCCGCTCGGCAGCCCCCGGACGAGCAGTACTTC
>TRBJ2-4|TRBV5-1|.|many
CASSPTGTLAKNIQYF
TGCGCCAGCAGCCCAACAGGGACCCTAGCCAAAAACATTCAGTACTTC
>TRBJ2-2|TRBV28|TRBD2|many
CASSSPGGGLAGGYTGELFF
TGTGCCAGCAGTTCCCCCGGGGGGGGACTAGCGGGAGGATACACCGGGGAGCTGTTTTTT
>TRBJ2-5|TRBV9|.|many
CASSGRGQETQYF
TGTGCCAGCAGCGGGAGGGGTCAAGAGACCCAGTACTTC
>TRBJ1-5|TRBV6-2/TRBV6-3|.|many
CASKIGGNQPQHF
TGTGCCAGCAAAATAGGGGGGAATCAGCCCCAGCATTTT
>TRBJ1-1|TRBV6-5|.|many
CASSYGVVGTEAFF
TGTGCCAGCAGTTACGGCGTGGTGGGCACTGAAGCTTTCTTT
>TRBJ1-1|TRBV30|.|many
CAWSVLGGRESTEAFF
TGTGCCTGGAGTGTGCTAGGGGGGAGAGAGAGCACTGAAGCTTTCTTT
>TRBJ1-5|TRBV19|.|many
CASSIQANQPQHF
TGTGCCAGTAGTATTCAGGCCAATCAGCCCCAGCATTTT
>TRBJ2-4|TRBV3-1|.|.
CASSQDLTGPNIQYF
TGTGCCAGCAGCCAAGATCTAACAGGACCAAACATTCAGTACTTC
>TRBJ2-3|TRBV7-8|.|many
CASSLGLSTDTQYF
TGTGCCAGCAGCTTAGGGCTGAGCACAGATACGCAGTATTTT
>TRBJ2-3|TRBV20-1|TRBD2|.
CSARAPGLTYTDTQYF
TGCAGTGCTAGAGCTCCGGGACTAACCTACACAGATACGCAGTATTTT
>TRBJ2-5|TRBV5-1|.|many
CASSLYLSNSQETQYF
TGCGCCAGCAGCTTGTACCTCAGCAATTCCCAAGAGACCCAGTACTTC
>TRBJ2-4|TRBV7-3|.|many
CASSLQGGAKNIQYF
TGTGCCAGCAGCTTACAAGGTGGGGCCAAAAACATTCAGTACTTC